This TCR beta chain is from a study of control samples from healthy donors and cancer patients. Assay used: immunoSEQ multiplex PCR; TCRdb lists only in-frame clones, some missing. Here the sample spans roughly 100,000 clones, around 89% being singletons. J gave up 3 bases and V 3 bases, and 5 bases lay outside the gene matches. CDR3 length equals 15 residues. The germline CDR1 and CDR2 sequences are MNHNY and SVGAGI (reference sequence). This sequence originates from a man aged 55 to 70 with lung cancer. Material for sequencing was PBMCs. V and J are TRBV6-6 and TRBJ2-7; the match to TRBD2 covers 10 bases. The CDR3 bases are TGTGCCAGCAGTTATCAGCGGGGGGGGAACTACGAGCAGTACTTC. It encodes CASSYQRGGNYEQYF.